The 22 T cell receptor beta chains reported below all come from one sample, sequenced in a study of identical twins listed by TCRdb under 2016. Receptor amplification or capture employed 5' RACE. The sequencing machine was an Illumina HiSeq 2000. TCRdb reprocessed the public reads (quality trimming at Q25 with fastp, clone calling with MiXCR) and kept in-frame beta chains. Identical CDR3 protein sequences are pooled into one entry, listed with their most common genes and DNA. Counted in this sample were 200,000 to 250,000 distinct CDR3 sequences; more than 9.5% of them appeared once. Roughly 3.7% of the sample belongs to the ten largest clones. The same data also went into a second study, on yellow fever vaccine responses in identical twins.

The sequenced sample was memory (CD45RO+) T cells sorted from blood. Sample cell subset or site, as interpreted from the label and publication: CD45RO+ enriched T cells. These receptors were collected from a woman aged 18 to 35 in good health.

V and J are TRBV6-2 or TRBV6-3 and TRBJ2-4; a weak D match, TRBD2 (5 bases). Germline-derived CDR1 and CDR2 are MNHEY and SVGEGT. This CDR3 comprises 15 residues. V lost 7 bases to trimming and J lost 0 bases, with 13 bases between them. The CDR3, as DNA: TGTGCCAGCATCGCGGTTCGGGGAGCCAAAAACATTCAGTACTTC. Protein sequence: CASIAVRGAKNIQYF.

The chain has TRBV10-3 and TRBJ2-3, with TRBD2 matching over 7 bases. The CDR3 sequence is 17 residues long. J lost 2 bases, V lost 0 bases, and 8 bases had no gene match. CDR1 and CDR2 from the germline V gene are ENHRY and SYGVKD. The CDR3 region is CAISESVFGRYTDTQYF. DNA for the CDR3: TGTGCCATCAGTGAGTCTGTATTCGGGAGGTACACAGATACGCAGTATTTT.

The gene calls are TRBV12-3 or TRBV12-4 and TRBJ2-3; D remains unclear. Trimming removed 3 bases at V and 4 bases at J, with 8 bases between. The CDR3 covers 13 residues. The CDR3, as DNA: TGTGCCAGCAGTTTGGCGTTTTCAGATACGCAGTATTTT. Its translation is CASSLAFSDTQYF.

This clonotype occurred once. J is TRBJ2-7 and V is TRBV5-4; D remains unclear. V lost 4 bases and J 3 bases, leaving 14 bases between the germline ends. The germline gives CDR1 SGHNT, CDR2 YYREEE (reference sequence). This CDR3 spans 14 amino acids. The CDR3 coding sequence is TGTGCCAGCAGCCCGTCGAATGCCAACTACGAGCAGTACTTC. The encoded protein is CASSPSNANYEQYF.

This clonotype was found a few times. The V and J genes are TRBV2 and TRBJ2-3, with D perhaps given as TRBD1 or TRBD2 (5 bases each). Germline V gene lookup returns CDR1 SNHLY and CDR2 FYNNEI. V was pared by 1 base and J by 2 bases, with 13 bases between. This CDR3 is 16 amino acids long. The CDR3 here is CASSEETGTHTDTQYF. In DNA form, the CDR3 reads TGTGCCAGCAGTGAAGAAACCGGGACCCACACAGATACGCAGTATTTT.

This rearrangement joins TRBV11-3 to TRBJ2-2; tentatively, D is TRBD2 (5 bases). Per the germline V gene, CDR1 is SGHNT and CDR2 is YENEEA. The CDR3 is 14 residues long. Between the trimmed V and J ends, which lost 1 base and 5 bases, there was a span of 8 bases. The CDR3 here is CASSLGRVTGELFF. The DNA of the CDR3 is TGTGCCAGCAGCTTAGGGCGGGTGACCGGGGAGCTGTTTTTT.

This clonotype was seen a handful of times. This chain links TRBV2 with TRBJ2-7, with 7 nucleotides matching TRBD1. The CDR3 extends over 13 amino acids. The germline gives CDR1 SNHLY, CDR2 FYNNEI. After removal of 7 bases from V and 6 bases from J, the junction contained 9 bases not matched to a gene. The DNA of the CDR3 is TGTGCCAGCAATTCACAGGGGAAGGGCGAGCAGTACTTC. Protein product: CASNSQGKGEQYF.

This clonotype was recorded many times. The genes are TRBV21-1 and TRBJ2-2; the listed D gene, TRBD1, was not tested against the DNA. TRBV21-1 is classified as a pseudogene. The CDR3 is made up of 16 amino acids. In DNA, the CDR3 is TGTGCCAGCAGCAAATACGGGACAGGGAACACCGGGGAGCTGTTTTTT. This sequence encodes CASSKYGTGNTGELFF.

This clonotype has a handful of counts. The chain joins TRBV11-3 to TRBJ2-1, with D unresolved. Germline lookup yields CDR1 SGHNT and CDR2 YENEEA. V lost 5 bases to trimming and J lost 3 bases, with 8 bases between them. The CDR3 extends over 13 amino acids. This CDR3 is CASSLNNYNEQFF. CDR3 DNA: TGTGCCAGCAGCCTAAACAACTACAATGAGCAGTTCTTC.

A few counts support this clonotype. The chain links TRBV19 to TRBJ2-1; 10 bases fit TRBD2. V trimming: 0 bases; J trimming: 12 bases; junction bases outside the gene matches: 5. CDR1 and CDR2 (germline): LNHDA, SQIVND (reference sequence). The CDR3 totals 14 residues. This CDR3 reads CASSIDRTSGMQFF. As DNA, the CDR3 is TGTGCCAGTAGTATAGATCGAACTAGCGGGATGCAGTTCTTC. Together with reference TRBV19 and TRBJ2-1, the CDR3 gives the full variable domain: DGGITQSPKYLFRKEGQNVTLSCEQNLNHDAMYWYRQDPGQGLRLIYYSQIVNDFQKGDIAEGYSVSREKKESFPLTVTSAQKNPTAFYLCASSIDRTSGMQFFGPGTRLTVL.

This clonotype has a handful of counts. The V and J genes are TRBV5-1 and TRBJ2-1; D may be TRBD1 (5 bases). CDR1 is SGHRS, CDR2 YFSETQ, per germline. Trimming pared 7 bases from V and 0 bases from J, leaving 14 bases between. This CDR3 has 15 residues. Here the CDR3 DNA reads TGCGCCAGCTTCTCAGGGATTAGCTCCTACAATGAGCAGTTCTTC. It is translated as CASFSGISSYNEQFF.

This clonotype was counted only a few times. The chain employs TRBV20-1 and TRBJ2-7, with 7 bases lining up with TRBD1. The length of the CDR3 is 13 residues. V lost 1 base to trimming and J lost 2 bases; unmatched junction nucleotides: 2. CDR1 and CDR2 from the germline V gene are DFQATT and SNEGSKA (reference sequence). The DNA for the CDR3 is TGCAGTGCTAGAGGGGACAGCGCCTACGAGCAGTACTTC. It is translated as CSARGDSAYEQYF.

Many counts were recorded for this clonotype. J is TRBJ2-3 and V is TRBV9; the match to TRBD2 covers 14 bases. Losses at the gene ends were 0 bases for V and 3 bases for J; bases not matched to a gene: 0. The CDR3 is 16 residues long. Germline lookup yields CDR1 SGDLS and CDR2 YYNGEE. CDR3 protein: CASSVGTSGGTDTQYF. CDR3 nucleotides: TGTGCCAGCAGCGTAGGGACTAGCGGGGGGACAGATACGCAGTATTTT.

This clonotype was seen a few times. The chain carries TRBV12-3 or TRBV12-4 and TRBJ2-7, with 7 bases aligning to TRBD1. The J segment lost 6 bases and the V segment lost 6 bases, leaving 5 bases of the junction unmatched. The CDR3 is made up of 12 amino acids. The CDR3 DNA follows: TGTGCCAGCAGCACCCGGGACAGCGAGCAGTACTTC. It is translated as CASSTRDSEQYF.

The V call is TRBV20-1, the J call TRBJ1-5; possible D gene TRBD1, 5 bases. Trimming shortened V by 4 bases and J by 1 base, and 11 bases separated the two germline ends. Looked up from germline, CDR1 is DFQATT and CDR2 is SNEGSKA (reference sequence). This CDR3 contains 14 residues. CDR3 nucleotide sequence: TGCAGTGCTAAATTGGAGGGGAGCAATCAGCCCCAGCATTTT. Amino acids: CSAKLEGSNQPQHF.

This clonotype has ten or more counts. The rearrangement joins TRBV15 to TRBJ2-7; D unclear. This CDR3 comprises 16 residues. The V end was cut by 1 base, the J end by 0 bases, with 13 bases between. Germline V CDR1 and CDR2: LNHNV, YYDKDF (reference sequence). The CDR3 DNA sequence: TGTGCCACCAGCAGAGGAAATGCCGGCGTCTCCTACGAGCAGTACTTC. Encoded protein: CATSRGNAGVSYEQYF. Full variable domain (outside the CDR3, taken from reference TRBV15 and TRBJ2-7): DAMVIQNPRYQVTQFGKPVTLSCSQTLNHNVMYWYQQKSSQAPKLLFHYYDKDFNNEADTPDNFQSRRPNTSFCFLDIRSPGLGDTAMYLCATSRGNAGVSYEQYFGPGTRLTVT.

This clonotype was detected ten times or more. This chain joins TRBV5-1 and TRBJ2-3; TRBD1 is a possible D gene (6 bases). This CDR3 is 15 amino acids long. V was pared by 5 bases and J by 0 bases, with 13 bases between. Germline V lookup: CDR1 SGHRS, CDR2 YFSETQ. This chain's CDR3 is CASRTTGTSTDTQYF. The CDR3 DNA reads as TGCGCCAGCAGAACGACAGGAACTAGCACAGATACGCAGTATTTT.

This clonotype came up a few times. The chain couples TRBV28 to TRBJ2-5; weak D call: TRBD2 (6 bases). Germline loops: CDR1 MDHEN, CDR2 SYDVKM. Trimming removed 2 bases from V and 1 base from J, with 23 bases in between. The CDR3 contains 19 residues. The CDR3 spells CASSLGSGGAAGTQETQYF. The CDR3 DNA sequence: TGTGCCAGCAGTTTAGGCTCGGGCGGGGCCGCAGGGACCCAAGAGACCCAGTACTTC.

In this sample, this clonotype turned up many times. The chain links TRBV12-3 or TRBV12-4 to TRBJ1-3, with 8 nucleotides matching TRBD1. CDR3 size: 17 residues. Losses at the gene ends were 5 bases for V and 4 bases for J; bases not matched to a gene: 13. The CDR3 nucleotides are TGTGCCAGCAGTCCAGGACAGGGTGCGGCCGGCGGAAACACCATATATTTT. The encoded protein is CASSPGQGAAGGNTIYF.

CDR3 sequence (DNA): TGTGCCAGCAGCTTCTACAGGGGGCGTTCCACCGGGGAGCTGTTTTTT. Protein: CASSFYRGRSTGELFF. V usage is TRBV5-6 and J usage is TRBJ2-2; 9 bases map to TRBD1. This CDR3 has 16 amino acids. Germline V lookup: CDR1 SGHDT, CDR2 YYEEEE. Unmatched junction bases numbered 6, after V lost 2 bases and J lost 4 bases.

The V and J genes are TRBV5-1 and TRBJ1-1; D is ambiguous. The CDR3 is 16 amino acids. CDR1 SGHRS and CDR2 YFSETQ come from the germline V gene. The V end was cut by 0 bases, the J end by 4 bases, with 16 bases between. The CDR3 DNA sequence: TGCGCCAGCAGCTTGGCAATAACGGCAGGCGGCACTGAAGCTTTCTTT. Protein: CASSLAITAGGTEAFF.

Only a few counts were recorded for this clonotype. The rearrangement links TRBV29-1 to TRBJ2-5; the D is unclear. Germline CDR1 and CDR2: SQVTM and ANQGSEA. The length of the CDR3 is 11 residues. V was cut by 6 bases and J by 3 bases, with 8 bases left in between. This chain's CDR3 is CSVQHKETQYF. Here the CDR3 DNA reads TGCAGCGTCCAACATAAAGAGACCCAGTACTTC. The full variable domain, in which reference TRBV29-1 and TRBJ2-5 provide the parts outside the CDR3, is SAVISQKPSRDICQRGTSLTIQCQVDSQVTMMFWYRQQPGQSLTLIATANQGSEATYESGFVIDKFPISRPNLTFSTLTVSNMSPEDSSIYLCSVQHKETQYFGPGTRLLVL.